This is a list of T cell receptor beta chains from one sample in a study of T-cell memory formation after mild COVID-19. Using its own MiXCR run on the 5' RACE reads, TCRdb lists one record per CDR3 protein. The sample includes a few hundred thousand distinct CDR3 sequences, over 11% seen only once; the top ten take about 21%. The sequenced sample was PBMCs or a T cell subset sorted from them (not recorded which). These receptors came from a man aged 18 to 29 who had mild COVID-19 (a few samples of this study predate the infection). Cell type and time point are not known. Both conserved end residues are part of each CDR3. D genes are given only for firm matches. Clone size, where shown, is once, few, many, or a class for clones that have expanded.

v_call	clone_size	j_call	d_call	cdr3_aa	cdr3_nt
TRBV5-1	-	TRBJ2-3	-	CASSPESPDTQYF	TGCGCCAGCAGCCCCGAGTCGCCCGATACGCAGTATTTT
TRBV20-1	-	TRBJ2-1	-	CSARDGGSYNEQFF	TGCAGTGCTAGAGATGGGGGCTCCTACAATGAGCAGTTCTTC
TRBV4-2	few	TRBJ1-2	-	CASSQGTRNNYGYTF	TGTGCCAGCAGCCAAGGGACAAGAAATAACTATGGCTACACCTTC
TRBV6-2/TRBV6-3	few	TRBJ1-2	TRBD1	CATKTGVPEGYTF	TGTGCCACGAAGACAGGGGTGCCGGAGGGCTACACCTTC
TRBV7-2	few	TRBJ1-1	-	CASSPRTLNTEAFF	TGTGCCAGCAGCCCCAGGACCCTGAACACTGAAGCTTTCTTT
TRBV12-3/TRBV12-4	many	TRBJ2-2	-	CASSLTQGRAGELFF	TGTGCCAGCAGTTTAACCCAGGGACGGGCCGGGGAGCTGTTTTTT
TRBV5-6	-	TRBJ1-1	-	CASSTREVAAEAFF	TGTGCCAGCAGCACAAGGGAGGTTGCAGCTGAAGCTTTCTTT
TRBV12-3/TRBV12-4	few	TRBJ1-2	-	CASSLQTYGYTF	TGTGCCAGCAGTTTACAGACCTATGGCTACACCTTC
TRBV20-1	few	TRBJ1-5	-	CSASPDRNQPQHF	TGCAGTGCTAGTCCCGACAGGAATCAGCCCCAGCATTTT
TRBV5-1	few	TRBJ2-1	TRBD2	CASSPWASGGIEQFF	TGCGCCAGCAGCCCGTGGGCTAGCGGGGGGATTGAGCAGTTCTTC
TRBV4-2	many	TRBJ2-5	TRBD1	CASSYDRGGETQYF	TGTGCCAGCAGCTACGACAGGGGAGGCGAGACCCAGTACTTC
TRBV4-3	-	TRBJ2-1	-	CASSQERVGVNEQFF	TGCGCCAGCAGCCAAGAACGGGTGGGGGTCAATGAGCAGTTCTTC
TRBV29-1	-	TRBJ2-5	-	CSVEQVQETQYF	TGCAGCGTTGAGCAGGTCCAGGAGACCCAGTACTTC
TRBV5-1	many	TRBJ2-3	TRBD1	CASSSGTGGSDTQYF	TGCGCCAGCAGCTCCGGGACAGGGGGCTCAGATACGCAGTATTTT
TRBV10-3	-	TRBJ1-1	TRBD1	CAIRPRQGVKAFF	TGTGCCATAAGACCGCGACAGGGGGTAAAAGCTTTCTTT
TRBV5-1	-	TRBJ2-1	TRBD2	CASSWSGGDEQFF	TGCGCCAGCAGCTGGAGCGGGGGGGATGAGCAGTTCTTC
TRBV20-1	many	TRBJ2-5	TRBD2	CSASPGLVARETQYF	TGCAGTGCGTCCCCGGGACTAGTGGCGCGAGAGACCCAGTACTTC
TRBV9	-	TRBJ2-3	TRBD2	CASSVRTSGKDTQYF	TGTGCCAGCAGCGTTCGGACTAGCGGGAAAGATACGCAGTATTTT
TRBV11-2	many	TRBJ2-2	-	CASSTWGTGELFF	TGTGCCAGCAGCACGTGGGGCACCGGGGAGCTGTTTTTT
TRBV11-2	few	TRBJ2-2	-	CASSLDRRGQGGTGELFF	TGTGCCAGCAGCTTAGATCGCCGGGGCCAGGGGGGGACCGGGGAGCTGTTTTTT
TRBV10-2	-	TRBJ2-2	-	CASRPAQITGELFF	TGCGCCAGCAGACCGGCACAAATCACCGGGGAGCTGTTTTTT
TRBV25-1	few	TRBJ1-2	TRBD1	CASSRDSSNYGYTF	TGTGCCAGCAGCCGGGACAGCTCTAACTATGGCTACACCTTC
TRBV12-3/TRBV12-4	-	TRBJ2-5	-	CASDGGQSVETQYF	TGTGCCAGCGATGGGGGGCAAAGTGTAGAGACCCAGTACTTC
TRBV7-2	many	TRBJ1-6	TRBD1	CASSLAQGAFSPLHF	TGTGCCAGCAGCTTAGCACAGGGGGCATTTTCACCCCTCCACTTT
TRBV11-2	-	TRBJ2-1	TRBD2	CASSLAVAGAVEQFF	TGTGCCAGCAGCTTAGCTGTAGCGGGGGCCGTGGAGCAGTTCTTC
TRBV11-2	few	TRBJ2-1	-	CASSLGPPLGNEQFF	TGTGCCAGCAGCTTAGGGCCCCCCCTTGGGAATGAGCAGTTCTTC
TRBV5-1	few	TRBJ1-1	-	CASSLSLGTEAFF	TGCGCCAGCAGCTTGTCACTTGGCACTGAAGCTTTCTTT
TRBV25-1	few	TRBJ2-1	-	CASSQVGYEQFF	TGTGCCAGCAGTCAGGTGGGCTATGAGCAGTTCTTC
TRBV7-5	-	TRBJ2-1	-	CISVPEAHRGGDENEQFF	-
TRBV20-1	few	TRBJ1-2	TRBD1	CSARDLRTGETNYGYTF	TGCAGTGCTAGAGATCTAAGGACAGGGGAAACTAACTATGGCTACACCTTC
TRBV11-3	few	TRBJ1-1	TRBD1	CASSLGSRGEAFF	TGTGCCAGCAGCTTAGGAAGCAGGGGGGAAGCTTTCTTT
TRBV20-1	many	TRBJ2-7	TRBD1	CSARGPPGQGAHYEQYF	TGCAGTGCTAGAGGACCCCCGGGACAGGGGGCTCACTACGAGCAGTACTTC
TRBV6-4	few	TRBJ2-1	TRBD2	CASSDSMVRGGSSYNEQFF	TGTGCCAGCAGTGACTCGATGGTCCGGGGGGGGAGCTCCTACAATGAGCAGTTCTTC
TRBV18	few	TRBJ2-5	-	CASSPRGSYQETQYF	TGTGCCAGCTCACCGCGCGGTTCGTACCAAGAGACCCAGTACTTC
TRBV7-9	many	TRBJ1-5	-	CASRFDSSQPQHF	TGTGCCAGCAGGTTCGACAGCAGTCAGCCCCAGCATTTT
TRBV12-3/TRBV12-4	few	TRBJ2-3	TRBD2	CASRRLAGGPDTQYF	TGTGCCAGCAGGAGACTAGCGGGGGGGCCAGATACGCAGTATTTT
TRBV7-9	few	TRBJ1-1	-	CASSPPRERNTEAFF	TGTGCCAGCAGCCCACCGAGGGAGCGGAACACTGAAGCTTTCTTT